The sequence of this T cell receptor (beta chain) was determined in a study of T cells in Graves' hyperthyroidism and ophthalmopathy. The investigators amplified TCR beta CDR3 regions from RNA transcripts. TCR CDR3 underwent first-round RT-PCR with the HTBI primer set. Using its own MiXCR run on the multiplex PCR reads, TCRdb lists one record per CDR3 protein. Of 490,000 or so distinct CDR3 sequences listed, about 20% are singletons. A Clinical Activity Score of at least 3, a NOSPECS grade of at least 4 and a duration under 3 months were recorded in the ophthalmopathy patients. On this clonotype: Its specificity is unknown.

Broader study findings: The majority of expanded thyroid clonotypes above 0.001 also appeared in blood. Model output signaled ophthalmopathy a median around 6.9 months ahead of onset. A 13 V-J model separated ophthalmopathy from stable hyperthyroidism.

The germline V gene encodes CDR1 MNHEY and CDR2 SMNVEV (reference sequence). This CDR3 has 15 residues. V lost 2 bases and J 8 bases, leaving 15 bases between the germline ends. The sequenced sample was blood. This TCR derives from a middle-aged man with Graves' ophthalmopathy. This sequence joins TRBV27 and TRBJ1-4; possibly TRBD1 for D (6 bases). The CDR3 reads CASSLRDTGREKLFF. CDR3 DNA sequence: TGTGCCAGCAGTTTAAGGGACACAGGTCGGGAAAAACTGTTTTTT. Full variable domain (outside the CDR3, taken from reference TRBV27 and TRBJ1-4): EAQVTQNPRYLITVTGKKLTVTCSQNMNHEYMSWYRQDPGLGLRQIYYSMNVEVTDKGDVPEGYKVSRKEKRNFPLILESPSPNQTSLYFCASSLRDTGREKLFFGSGTQLSVL.